Sequencing of this TCR beta chain was carried out in a study of T-cell memory formation after mild COVID-19. At the level of the study: TCR clusters were largely donor specific.

V trimming: 3 bases; J trimming: 3 bases; junction bases outside the gene matches: 10. Germline CDR1 LGHDT, CDR2 YNNKEL (reference sequence). This CDR3 is built from 17 residues. TCRdb recomputed calls from the 5' RACE reads with MiXCR, one row per CDR3 protein. Of some 68,000 distinct CDR3 sequences listed, roughly 17% are singletons. This clonotype originated in an adult woman who had mild COVID-19 (a few samples of this study predate the infection). Cell type and time point are not known. This chain connects TRBV3-1 to TRBJ2-2, with 7 bases fitting TRBD2. The sample comprised PBMCs or a T cell subset sorted from them (not recorded which). The CDR3, as DNA: TGTGCCAGCAGCCACGGTGACGGGAGGTTTGACACCGGGGAGCTGTTTTTT. Protein: CASSHGDGRFDTGELFF.